One and the same sample provided the 3 T cell receptor beta chains below, sequenced in a study of tumor-infiltrating lymphocytes in oesophageal squamous cell carcinoma. TCRdb used MiXCR to reprocess the PCR reads, holding one entry per CDR3 protein. The table includes approximately 15,000 distinct CDR3 sequences, around 52% detected once. Sequenced material: esophageal tumor tissue. These receptors were taken from a male donor with esophageal squamous cell carcinoma.

Judged by abundance, this clonotype is medium-sized (0.01 to 0.1%). The chain is built from TRBV12-3 or TRBV12-4 and TRBJ2-3; D tentatively fits TRBD1 or TRBD2 (5 bases each). V lost 3 bases and J lost 4, with 8 bases in between. CDR3 length: 13 amino acids. The CDR3 spells CASSFQGADTQYF. The CDR3 DNA follows: TGTGCCAGCAGTTTTCAGGGAGCAGATACGCAGTATTTT.

J is TRBJ1-4 and V is TRBV7-2, with TRBD1 matching 8 bases. V was pared by 4 bases and J by 3 bases, with 4 bases of the junction left unmatched. Germline CDR1 and CDR2: SGHTA and FQGNSA. The length of the CDR3 is 15 residues. The CDR3 DNA reads TGTGCCAGCAGCTCCCAGGGGGCAGCTAATGAAAAACTGTTTTTT. Amino acid sequence: CASSSQGAANEKLFF.

This clonotype was seen many times. Germline is not matched at one junction end, which may reflect a read error. The chain links TRBV5-4 to TRBJ2-5; 15 bases align to TRBD2. Germline V lookup: CDR1 SGHNT, CDR2 YYREEE (reference sequence). The length of the CDR3 is 16 residues. The CDR3 DNA is TGCGCCAGCAGCCGGGGACTAGCGGGAGGTAGGGAGACCCAGTACTTC. Protein product: CASSRGLAGGRETQYF.